The TCR beta chain under discussion was sequenced for a study of cytomegalovirus exposure and HLA in healthy donors. Study in general: Roughly four fifths of roughly 400 genotyped donors fell in the Caucasian-associated ancestry cluster. General study points: Later analysis identified several of the most significant clusters that appeared linked to common viral pathogens. As immune exposure information, only CMV serostatus was available. TRBV6-2, TRBV6-3 and other indistinguishable V segments were excluded.

Germline V gene data show CDR1 as GTSNPN and CDR2 as SVGIG (reference sequence). This CDR3 is 13 amino acids long. The V and J ends lost 1 base and 4 bases respectively, with 8 bases between them. With regard to this clone: Its target is not known.

60 Vbeta and 13 Jbeta primers were used in PCR. The table came from immunoSEQ multiplex PCR; TCRdb's copy has only in-frame clones and leaves some out. The top ten hold 2.1% of the sample, which has over 100,000 clones, roughly 76% seen once. This TCR came from a man aged 25-45 years in good health and CMV-seronegative. The sequenced sample was PBMCs. The rearrangement links TRBV30 to TRBJ1-5; TRBD1 is a possible D gene (6 bases). In DNA, the CDR3 is TGTGCCTGGAGTGGACAGGCGAATCAGCCCCAGCATTTT. Protein product: CAWSGQANQPQHF. Using reference TRBV30 and TRBJ1-5 for the parts outside the CDR3, the full variable domain is SQTIHQWPATLVQPVGSPLSLECTVEGTSNPNLYWYRQAAGRGLQLLFYSVGIGQISSEVPQNLSASRPQDRQFILSSKKLLLSDSGFYLCAWSGQANQPQHFGDGTRLSIL.